These T cell receptor beta chains were read from a single sample in a study of CD8+ T cells in alopecia areata. Using immunoSEQ multiplex PCR, the repertoire was profiled, and TCRdb retains in-frame clones only, with some absent. The data hold 100,000 to 150,000 clones, with about 51% observed a single time. Material for sequencing was NKG2D-low CD8+ T cells sorted from blood. These receptors originate from a human donor with alopecia areata. CDR3s include the opening cysteine and the closing phenylalanine or tryptophan. The D gene is left open where the match is weak. Part of the rows lack a size; the others show once, few, many or a class for expanded clones.

TRBJ2-1	TRBV14	-	-	12	CASSPGHNEQFF	TGTGCCAGCAGCCCCGGGCACAATGAGCAGTTCTTC
TRBJ1-5	TRBV28	-	few	12	CASTLGQEPQHF	TGTGCCAGCACCCTAGGGCAGGAGCCCCAGCATTTT
TRBJ1-2	TRBV29-1	-	-	13	CSVDGGTLYGYTF	TGCAGCGTTGACGGAGGCACACTCTATGGCTACACCTTC
TRBJ2-1	TRBV14	-	-	14	CASSQVRFYNEQFF	TGTGCCAGCAGCCAGGTTAGGTTCTACAATGAGCAGTTCTTC
TRBJ1-2	TRBV27	-	-	14	CASSYTESTPGYTF	TGTGCCAGCAGCTATACGGAATCCACACCTGGCTACACCTTC
TRBJ2-3	TRBV7-9	-	few	16	CASSRAQDRITDTQYF	TGTGCCAGCAGTAGGGCTCAAGACAGGATCACAGATACGCAGTATTTT
TRBJ2-3	TRBV29-1	-	-	10	CSAIPDTQYF	TGCAGCGCTATCCCGGATACGCAGTATTTT
TRBJ1-2	TRBV29-1	TRBD1	-	16	CSVSTTGTGVYEGYTF	TGCAGCGTCTCCACGACCGGGACAGGGGTGTATGAGGGCTACACCTTC
TRBJ2-1	TRBV29-1	-	-	19	CSVEWTPAGLVSSYNEQFF	TGCAGCGTTGAATGGACCCCGGCAGGGCTAGTGAGCTCCTACAATGAGCAGTTCTTC
TRBJ1-1	TRBV6-5	-	-	11	CASSGAREAFF	TGTGCCAGCAGTGGGGCGCGTGAAGCTTTCTTT
TRBJ2-5	TRBV5-1	-	-	14	CASSLAGDEETQYF	TGCGCCAGCAGCCTAGCAGGGGATGAAGAGACCCAGTACTTC
TRBJ2-3	TRBV29-1	-	few	15	CSVTSGSSYTDTQYF	TGCAGCGTCACATCCGGATCTAGCTACACAGATACGCAGTATTTT
TRBJ2-7	TRBV27	-	-	13	CASSPRLIYEQYF	TGTGCCAGCAGTCCCAGACTGATCTACGAGCAGTACTTC
TRBJ2-1	TRBV2	-	-	12	CASSKGLELQFF	TGTGCCAGCAGTAAAGGGCTCGAATTGCAGTTCTTC
TRBJ2-3	TRBV29-1	TRBD1	few	14	CSVEARTGADTQYF	TGCAGCGTTGAAGCCAGGACAGGGGCGGATACGCAGTATTTT
TRBJ1-2	TRBV30	-	-	14	CAWSTQGGGYGYTF	TGTGCCTGGAGTACCCAGGGAGGAGGCTATGGCTACACCTTC
TRBJ2-5	TRBV7-9	TRBD1	-	16	CASSSRTGSPQETQYF	TGTGCCAGCAGCTCAAGGACAGGGTCTCCCCAAGAGACCCAGTACTTC
TRBJ2-7	TRBV25-1	TRBD2	-	14	CASSAGAGVYEQYF	TGTGCCAGCAGTGCCGGGGCGGGGGTCTACGAGCAGTACTTC
TRBJ1-3	TRBV7-9	-	-	14	CASSLEGSGNTIYF	TGTGCCAGCAGCTTAGAGGGATCTGGAAACACCATATATTTT
TRBJ2-1	TRBV6-5	TRBD2	-	14	CASSYSGLADEQFF	TGTGCCAGCAGTTACTCCGGACTAGCGGACGAGCAGTTCTTC
TRBJ2-1	TRBV4-3	-	few	18	CASSQEKTSSRSENEQFF	TGCGCCAGCAGCCAAGAAAAGACGTCTAGTCGGTCGGAAAATGAGCAGTTCTTC
TRBJ2-3	TRBV6-6	-	-	13	CAGGFGVADTQYF	TGTGCCGGTGGCTTCGGCGTCGCAGATACGCAGTATTTT
TRBJ2-7	TRBV29-1	-	-	12	CSVVQEPYEQYF	TGCAGCGTTGTACAGGAACCCTACGAGCAGTACTTC
TRBJ2-3	TRBV7-7	-	-	13	CASSNGGGDTQYF	TGTGCCAGCAGCAATGGAGGGGGAGATACGCAGTATTTT
TRBJ1-1	TRBV5-8	-	-	14	CASSLAGANTEAFF	TGTGCCAGCAGCTTGGCGGGGGCGAACACTGAAGCTTTCTTT
TRBJ1-1	TRBV29-1	-	-	12	CSVPSGPTEAFF	TGCAGCGTTCCCTCAGGGCCAACTGAAGCTTTCTTT
TRBJ1-1	TRBV28	-	few	11	CASSSVGEAFF	TGTGCCAGCAGTTCTGTGGGTGAAGCTTTCTTT
TRBJ2-5	TRBV29-1	TRBD1	few	14	CSVFDDRVLETQYF	TGCAGCGTGTTCGATGACAGGGTCTTAGAGACCCAGTACTTC
TRBJ2-7	TRBV7-9	-	few	16	CASSKTAVGDGYEQYF	TGTGCCAGCAGCAAAACCGCCGTGGGGGACGGCTACGAGCAGTACTTC
TRBJ2-1	TRBV29-1	TRBD2	few	12	CSVGTSGMEQFF	TGCAGCGTCGGGACTAGCGGCATGGAGCAGTTCTTC
TRBJ2-4	TRBV27	-	-	14	CASSHEGAKNIQYF	TGTGCCAGCAGCCATGAGGGCGCCAAAAACATTCAGTACTTC
TRBJ2-7	TRBV4-1	-	-	14	CASSQGATSYEQYF	TGCGCCAGCAGCCAAGGTGCGACCTCCTACGAGCAGTACTTC
TRBJ2-1	TRBV30	TRBD2	-	13	CAWILAGADEQFF	TGTGCCTGGATCCTAGCGGGAGCTGATGAGCAGTTCTTC
TRBJ1-1	TRBV7-9	TRBD1	few	12	CASSWDSSEAFF	TGTGCCAGCAGCTGGGACAGCTCTGAAGCTTTCTTT
TRBJ2-1	TRBV2	-	-	11	CASIRSDYQFF	TGTGCCAGCATACGAAGTGACTATCAGTTCTTC
TRBJ2-2	TRBV28	-	-	13	CASSFRRTGELFF	TGTGCCAGCAGTTTTCGACGCACCGGGGAGCTGTTTTTT
TRBJ1-2	TRBV7-9	-	-	13	CASSLVNGYGYTF	TGTGCCAGCAGCTTAGTGAACGGCTATGGCTACACCTTC
TRBJ2-7	TRBV13	TRBD1	-	17	CASSFADPGTDSYEQYF	TGTGCCAGCAGCTTCGCCGACCCCGGGACAGATTCCTACGAGCAGTACTTC
TRBJ2-1	TRBV7-9	-	few	11	CASSLGNEQFF	TGTGCCAGCAGCTTAGGAAATGAGCAGTTCTTC
TRBJ2-3	TRBV2	TRBD2	few	15	CASCRTSGLTDTQYF	TGTGCCAGCTGCCGTACTAGCGGGCTCACAGATACGCAGTATTTT
TRBJ2-1	TRBV29-1	-	few	12	CSVEDLGGRQFF	TGCAGCGTTGAAGATCTGGGGGGCCGGCAGTTCTTC
TRBJ2-3	TRBV6-6	-	-	13	CASSYGSTDTQYF	TGTGCCAGCAGTTACGGGTCCACAGATACGCAGTATTTT
TRBJ2-7	TRBV4-1	-	few	12	CASSQVNAEQYF	TGCGCCAGCAGCCAAGTTAATGCCGAGCAGTACTTC
TRBJ2-3	TRBV27	-	-	15	CASSLSGRGKDTQYF	TGTGCCAGCAGTTTATCTGGTAGGGGTAAGGATACGCAGTATTTT
TRBJ1-2	TRBV7-9	-	few	13	CASSSQGRHGYTF	TGTGCCAGCAGCTCCCAGGGGCGGCATGGCTACACCTTC
TRBJ2-7	TRBV27	TRBD1	once	11	CASSTGDEQYF	TGTGCCAGCAGCACAGGGGACGAGCAGTACTTC
TRBJ2-5	TRBV18	TRBD1	few	15	CASSPPWTGEETQYF	TGTGCCAGCTCACCACCTTGGACAGGGGAAGAGACCCAGTACTTC
TRBJ2-7	TRBV28	-	few	14	CASRIQSSTGEQYF	TGTGCCAGCAGGATCCAGTCCTCGACGGGAGAGCAGTACTTC
TRBJ1-1	TRBV30	TRBD1	few	14	CAWVPGQGNTEAFF	TGTGCCTGGGTCCCGGGACAGGGGAACACTGAAGCTTTCTTT
TRBJ2-5	TRBV9	-	-	12	CASSVRGETQYF	TGTGCCAGCAGCGTAAGAGGAGAGACCCAGTACTTC
TRBJ2-1	TRBV19	-	few	13	CASSITAYNEQFF	TGTGCCAGTAGTATTACAGCCTACAATGAGCAGTTCTTC
TRBJ2-7	TRBV9	-	-	14	CASSEEAGSYEQYF	TGTGCCAGCAGCGAGGAGGCTGGCTCCTACGAGCAGTACTTC
TRBJ2-5	TRBV27	-	-	9	CASAETQYF	TGTGCCAGCGCGGAGACCCAGTACTTC
TRBJ1-2	TRBV5-1	-	once	11	CASSPGHGYTF	TGCGCCAGCAGCCCGGGACATGGCTACACCTTC
TRBJ1-5	TRBV29-1	-	-	13	CSVEEGIGQPQHF	TGCAGCGTTGAGGAGGGTATCGGTCAGCCCCAGCATTTT